One sample yielded the 7 T cell receptor beta chains listed below, sequenced in a study of blood T cell repertoires in COVID-19. Assay: immunoSEQ multiplex PCR; the TCRdb copy retains only in-frame clones and omits some. The top ten clones hold 3% to 4% of a sample with some 530,000 clones, 70% to 90% of them seen once. Sequenced input: peripheral blood. The receptors here all came from a human donor in a cohort sampled during active COVID-19.

The V and J genes are TRBV5-1 and TRBJ2-3, with D maybe TRBD2 (6 bases). This CDR3 spans 14 amino acids. Germline CDR1 SGHRS, CDR2 YFSETQ. Trimming removed 2 bases at V and 1 base at J, with 8 bases between. The CDR3 DNA reads TGCGCCAGCAGCTTAGCTAGCGGCACAGATACGCAGTATTTT. The encoded protein is CASSLASGTDTQYF.

The rearrangement uses TRBV11-1 and TRBJ2-3; 8 nucleotides match TRBD1. CDR1 is SGHAT and CDR2 is FQDESV in the germline V gene (reference sequence). With 2 bases clipped from V and 4 bases from J, the junction kept 5 bases outside the gene matches. The CDR3 has 15 amino acids. CDR3 DNA sequence: TGTGCCAGCAGCTTATATCAGGGGGCGGCAGATACGCAGTATTTT. Translation: CASSLYQGAADTQYF.

The chain has TRBV11-2 and TRBJ1-4, with 7 bases identical to TRBD1. Germline V CDR1 and CDR2: SGHAT, FQNNGV. This CDR3 contains 16 residues. Unmatched junction bases numbered 6, after V lost 5 bases and J lost 0 bases. CDR3 region: CASSGRDSATNEKLFF. As DNA, the CDR3 is TGTGCCAGCAGCGGACGGGACAGTGCAACTAATGAAAAACTGTTTTTT. The complete variable domain, with remaining parts taken from reference TRBV11-2 and TRBJ1-4, reads EAGVAQSPRYKIIEKRQSVAFWCNPISGHATLYWYQQILGQGPKLLIQFQNNGVVDDSQLPKDRFSAERLKGVDSTLKIQPAKLEDSAVYLCASSGRDSATNEKLFFGSGTQLSVL.

CDR3 DNA: TGCGCCAGCAGGCCCCGGGGGAGAGAGAATTCACCCCTCCACTTT. Encoded protein: CASRPRGRENSPLHF. V is TRBV5-1 and J is TRBJ1-6; D is perhaps TRBD1 (5 bases). This CDR3 has 15 residues. V was clipped by 5 bases and J by 7 bases, with 16 bases between them. CDR1 is SGHRS, CDR2 YFSETQ, per germline.

The V call is TRBV3-1 (or the pseudogene TRBV3-2), the J call TRBJ2-2; no firm D call. The ends were cut back, 4 bases at V and 3 bases at J, with 9 bases in the middle. Germline loops: CDR1 LGHDT, CDR2 YNNKEL (reference sequence). The CDR3 has 14 amino acids. The CDR3: CASSLYLDTGELFF. The CDR3 nucleotides are TGTGCCAGCAGCCTCTATCTCGACACCGGGGAGCTGTTTTTT.

V gene TRBV6-5 combines with J gene TRBJ2-3; TRBD2 aligns across 10 bases. Per the germline V gene, CDR1 is MNHEY and CDR2 is SVGAGI. V lost 6 bases and J lost 12; bases outside the gene matches: 6. CDR3 length: 12 residues. The CDR3 nucleotides read TGTGCCAGCAGACCTACTAGCGGGGTACAGTATTTT. Amino acids: CASRPTSGVQYF.

This chain connects TRBV19 to TRBJ1-1; D may be TRBD1 (5 bases). The CDR3 is made up of 15 amino acids. The germline V gene has CDR1 LNHDA and CDR2 SQIVND (reference sequence). V was cut by 3 bases and J by 1 base, with 12 bases left in between. CDR3 residues: CASSIPGAPNTEAFF. CDR3 sequence (DNA): TGTGCCAGTAGTATTCCTGGGGCTCCGAACACTGAAGCTTTCTTT.